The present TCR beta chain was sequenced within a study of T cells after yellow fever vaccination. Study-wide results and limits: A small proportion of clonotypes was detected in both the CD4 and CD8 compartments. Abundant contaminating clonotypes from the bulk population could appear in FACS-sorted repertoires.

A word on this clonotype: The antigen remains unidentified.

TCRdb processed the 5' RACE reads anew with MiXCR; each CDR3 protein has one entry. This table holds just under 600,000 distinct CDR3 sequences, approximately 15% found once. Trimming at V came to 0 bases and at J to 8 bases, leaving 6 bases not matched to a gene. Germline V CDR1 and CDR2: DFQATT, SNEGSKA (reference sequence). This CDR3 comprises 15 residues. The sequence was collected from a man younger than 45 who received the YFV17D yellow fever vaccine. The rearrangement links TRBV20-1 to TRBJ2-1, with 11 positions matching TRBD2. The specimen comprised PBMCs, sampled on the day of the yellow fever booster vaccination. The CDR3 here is CSARDPTSGIYEQFF. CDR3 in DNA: TGCAGTGCTAGAGATCCGACTAGCGGGATCTATGAGCAGTTCTTC.